This entry concerns a single T cell receptor beta chain. Sequencing used immunoSEQ multiplex PCR; TCRdb keeps in-frame clones, though not all of them. The sample lists 45,000 to 55,000 clones, roughly 90% seen once, with around 1.6% in the top ten. Trimming took off 7 bases at V and 1 base at J, with 11 bases between the two ends. The CDR3 has 13 residues. The data belong to a study of T cell changes during pregnancy in multiple sclerosis. This clonotype originated in a female donor in good health, enrolled as a control in a pregnancy study. The chain carries TRBV23-1 and TRBJ2-7; D is ambiguous. TRBV23-1 is assigned to the ORF class and has an uncertain function. The source was peripheral blood, collected in the first trimester of pregnancy. CDR3 sequence (DNA): TGCGCCAGCACGACGACGGGTTCCTACGAGCAGTACTTC. It translates to CASTTTGSYEQYF.